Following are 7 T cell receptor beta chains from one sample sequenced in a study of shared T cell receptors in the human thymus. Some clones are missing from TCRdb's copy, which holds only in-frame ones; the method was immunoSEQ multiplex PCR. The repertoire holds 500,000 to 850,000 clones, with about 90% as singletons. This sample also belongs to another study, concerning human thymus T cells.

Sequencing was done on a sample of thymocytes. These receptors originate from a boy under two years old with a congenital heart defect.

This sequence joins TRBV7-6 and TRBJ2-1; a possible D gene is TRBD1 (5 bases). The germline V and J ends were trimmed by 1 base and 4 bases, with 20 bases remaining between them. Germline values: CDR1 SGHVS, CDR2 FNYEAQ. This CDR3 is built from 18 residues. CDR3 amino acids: CASSLVASGMVEYNEQFF. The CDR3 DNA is TGTGCCAGCAGCTTAGTTGCCTCAGGGATGGTGGAATACAATGAGCAGTTCTTC. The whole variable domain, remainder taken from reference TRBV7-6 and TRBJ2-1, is GAGVSQSPRYKVTKRGQDVALRCDPISGHVSLYWYRQALGQGPEFLTYFNYEAQQDKSGLPNDRFSAERPEGSISTLTIQRTEQRDSAMYRCASSLVASGMVEYNEQFFGPGTRLTVL.

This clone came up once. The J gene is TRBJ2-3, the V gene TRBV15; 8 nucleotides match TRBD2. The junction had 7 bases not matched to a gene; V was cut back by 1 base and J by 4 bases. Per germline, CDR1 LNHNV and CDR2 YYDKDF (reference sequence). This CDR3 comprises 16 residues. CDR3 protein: CATSRVGLAIPDTQYF. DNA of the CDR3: TGTGCCACCAGCAGAGTAGGACTAGCTATCCCAGATACGCAGTATTTT.

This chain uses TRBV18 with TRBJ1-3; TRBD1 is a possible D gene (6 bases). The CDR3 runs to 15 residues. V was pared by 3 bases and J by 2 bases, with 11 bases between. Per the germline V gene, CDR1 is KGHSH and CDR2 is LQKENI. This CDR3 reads CASSPTRGAGNTIYF. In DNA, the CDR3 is TGTGCCAGCTCACCGACCAGGGGAGCTGGAAACACCATATATTTT.

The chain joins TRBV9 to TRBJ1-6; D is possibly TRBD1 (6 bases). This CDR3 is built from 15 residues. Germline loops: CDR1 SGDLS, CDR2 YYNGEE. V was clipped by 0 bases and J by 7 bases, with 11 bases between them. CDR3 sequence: CASSVGPRGNSPLHF. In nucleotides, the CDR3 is TGTGCCAGCAGCGTAGGACCCAGGGGAAATTCACCCCTCCACTTT.

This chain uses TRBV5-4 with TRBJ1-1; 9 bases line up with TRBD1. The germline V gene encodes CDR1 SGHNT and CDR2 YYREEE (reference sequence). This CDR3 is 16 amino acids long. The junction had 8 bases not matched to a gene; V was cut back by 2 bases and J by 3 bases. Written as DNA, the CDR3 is TGTGCCAGCAGCTTCGGGACAGGGTATAAGGACACTGAAGCTTTCTTT. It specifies CASSFGTGYKDTEAFF.

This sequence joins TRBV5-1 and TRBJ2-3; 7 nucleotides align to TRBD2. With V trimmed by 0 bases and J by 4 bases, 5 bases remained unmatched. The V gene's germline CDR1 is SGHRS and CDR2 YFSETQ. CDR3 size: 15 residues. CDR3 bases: TGCGCCAGCAGCTTGGTGGGAGGGCCCGCAGATACGCAGTATTTT. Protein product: CASSLVGGPADTQYF.

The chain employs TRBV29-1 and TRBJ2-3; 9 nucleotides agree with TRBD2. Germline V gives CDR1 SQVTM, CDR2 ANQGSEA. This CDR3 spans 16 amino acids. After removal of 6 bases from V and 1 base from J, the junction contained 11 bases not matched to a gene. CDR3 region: CSVDLEREAGTDTQYF. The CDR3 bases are TGCAGCGTCGATTTAGAGCGGGAGGCAGGCACAGATACGCAGTATTTT.